This TCR beta chain originates from a study of T-cell memory formation after mild COVID-19. From germline, CDR1 is SGHAT and CDR2 FQNNGV. This CDR3 has 15 residues. V gave up 4 bases and J gave up 2 bases, with 14 bases separating them. TCRdb reanalysed the 5' RACE reads using MiXCR and keeps one entry per CDR3 protein. The sample contains about 560,000 distinct CDR3 sequences, less than 25% of which appear only once. This clonotype was found a few times. The sequenced material came from PBMCs or a T cell subset sorted from them (not recorded which). V and J are TRBV11-2 and TRBJ1-2; D is undetermined. This clonotype was obtained from an adult woman who had mild COVID-19 (a few samples of this study predate the infection). Cell type and time point are not known. The chain's CDR3 is CASSSPRPANYGYTF. The CDR3 coding sequence is TGTGCCAGCAGCTCACCCCGCCCGGCCAACTATGGCTACACCTTC.